The 11 T cell receptor beta chains presented below share a single source sample, sequenced in a study of cytomegalovirus exposure and HLA in healthy donors (dated by TCRdb to the late 2010s). To prepare the library, the immunoSEQ multiplex PCR assay was applied. For the multiplex PCR, a mixture combining 60 forward primers for TCR Vbeta segments and 13 reverse primers for TCR Jbeta segments was used. TCRdb took this table from immuneACCESS and kept in-frame rearrangements with V and J called. Such tables lack part of the clones; where checked against another copy, unresolved V genes explain under half of the gap, and the rest is unexplained. The sample table contains some 130,000 clones; only one count was recorded for over 65% of them. Together, the top ten hold approximately 1.2% of the sample. The sequenced sample was PBMCs. These receptor sequences come from a man aged 45-60 years in good health and CMV-seronegative.

V usage is TRBV7-2 and J usage is TRBJ2-4; 7 nucleotides match TRBD1. Trimming took 3 bases from V and 8 from J; bases not matched to a gene: 10. This CDR3 is 15 amino acids long. CDR1 SGHTA and CDR2 FQGNSA come from the germline V gene. The CDR3 protein is CASSLTAGDSYIQYF. The CDR3, as DNA: TGTGCCAGCAGCTTGACCGCCGGGGACAGCTACATTCAGTACTTC.

J is TRBJ2-2 and V is TRBV4-2; the D gene is possibly TRBD1 (6 bases). V was pared by 1 base and J by 6 bases, with 9 bases between. Germline V lookup: CDR1 LGHNA, CDR2 YNFKEQ. This CDR3 contains 14 residues. The DNA for the CDR3 is TGTGCCAGCAGCCAAGGGTACAGGGCCGGGGAGCTGTTTTTT. This encodes CASSQGYRAGELFF.

The chain recombines TRBV5-1 with TRBJ2-3, with TRBD1 matching 8 bases. The V segment lost 5 bases and the J segment 1 base; nucleotides outside the gene matches: 6. Germline V lookup: CDR1 SGHRS, CDR2 YFSETQ. This CDR3 has 15 amino acids. CDR3 protein: CASRSARGRTDTQYF. In DNA, the CDR3 is TGCGCCAGCAGATCAGCCAGGGGGCGCACAGATACGCAGTATTTT.

CDR3 bases: TGCAGCACCGGGACTAGCTCCTACAATGAGCAGTTCTTC. Residues: CSTGTSSYNEQFF. This chain uses TRBV29-1 with TRBJ2-1; TRBD2 matches 8 bases. The CDR3 runs 13 residues. Germline loops: CDR1 SQVTM, CDR2 ANQGSEA. The V gene end was trimmed by 8 bases and the J gene end by 0 bases; junction bases not matched to a gene: 3.

This clone has just a few counts. The rearrangement uses TRBV14 and TRBJ2-7; D is possibly TRBD2 (5 bases). Germline loops: CDR1 SGHDN, CDR2 FVKESK. The ends were cut back, 4 bases at V and 3 bases at J, with 13 bases in the middle. The CDR3 is made up of 14 amino acids. The CDR3 region is CASSRNSAGYEQYF. The CDR3 nucleotides read TGTGCCAGCAGCCGGAACAGTGCGGGCTACGAGCAGTACTTC.

Only a few counts were recorded for this clone. The J gene is TRBJ1-4, the V gene TRBV7-2; D remains ambiguous. CDR1 and CDR2 from the germline V gene are SGHTA and FQGNSA. V was cut by 5 bases and J by 3 bases, with 16 bases left in between. The CDR3 is 16 amino acids. CDR3 nucleotides: TGTGCCAGCAGCATTAGCGTGGGTCAGTCTAATGAAAAACTGTTTTTT. Translated: CASSISVGQSNEKLFF. The complete variable domain, with remaining parts taken from reference TRBV7-2 and TRBJ1-4, reads GAGVSQSPSNKVTEKGKDVELRCDPISGHTALYWYRQSLGQGLEFLIYFQGNSAPDKSGLPSDRFSAERTGGSVSTLTIQRTQQEDSAVYLCASSISVGQSNEKLFFGSGTQLSVL.

The rearrangement uses TRBV9 and TRBJ2-1; 9 bases map to TRBD2. Per the germline V gene, CDR1 is SGDLS and CDR2 is YYNGEE. The CDR3 has 15 residues. Trimming took 3 bases from V and 6 from J; bases not matched to a gene: 7. The CDR3, as DNA: TGTGCCAGCAGCGCCTCAGCGGGAGGCCCCAATGAGCAGTTCTTC. It codes for CASSASAGGPNEQFF.

V usage is TRBV27 and J usage is TRBJ2-1, with 8 bases aligning to TRBD2. CDR3 length: 16 amino acids. The V gene end was trimmed by 6 bases and the J gene end by 6 bases; junction bases not matched to a gene: 13. Germline loops: CDR1 MNHEY, CDR2 SMNVEV (reference sequence). CDR3 sequence: CASSHSSGELVNEQFF. CDR3 bases: TGTGCCAGCAGCCATAGTAGCGGGGAGTTAGTCAATGAGCAGTTCTTC.

The J gene is TRBJ2-2, the V gene TRBV19, with 7 bases that match TRBD1. CDR1 and CDR2 from the germline V gene are LNHDA and SQIVND (reference sequence). V shed 5 bases, J shed 4 bases, and the junction held 7 bases outside the gene matches. The CDR3 has 15 amino acids. Here the CDR3 reads CASSPRQGPTGELFF. The CDR3 DNA sequence: TGTGCCAGTAGTCCACGACAGGGACCCACCGGGGAGCTGTTTTTT.

Notes on this clone: Additional DNA sequences in this sample encode the identical CDR3. This rearrangement joins TRBV28 to TRBJ2-7, with D unclear. Trimming removed 4 bases at V and 7 bases at J, with 11 bases between. Looked up from germline, CDR1 is MDHEN and CDR2 is SYDVKM. The CDR3 length is 12 residues. CDR3 sequence: CASSSPPREQYF. CDR3 DNA sequence: TGTGCCAGCAGTTCCCCTCCCCGTGAGCAGTACTTC.

V usage is TRBV28 and J usage is TRBJ2-7; D remains unclear. V lost 5 bases to trimming and J lost 1 base, with 3 bases between them. Per germline, CDR1 MDHEN and CDR2 SYDVKM. CDR3 size: 11 residues. For the CDR3, the DNA is TGTGCCAGCAGTCAATCCTACGAGCAGTACTTC. As protein: CASSQSYEQYF.